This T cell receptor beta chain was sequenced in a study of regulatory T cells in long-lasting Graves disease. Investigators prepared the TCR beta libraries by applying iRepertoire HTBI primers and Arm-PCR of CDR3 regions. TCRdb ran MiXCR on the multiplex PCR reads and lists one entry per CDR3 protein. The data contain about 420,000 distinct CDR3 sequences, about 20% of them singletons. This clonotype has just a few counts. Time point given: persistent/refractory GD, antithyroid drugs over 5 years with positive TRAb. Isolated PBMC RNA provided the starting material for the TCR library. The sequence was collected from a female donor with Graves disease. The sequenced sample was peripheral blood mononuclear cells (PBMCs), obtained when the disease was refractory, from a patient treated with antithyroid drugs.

The CDR3 coding sequence is TGCAGCGTTGGGGAGGGGGGCTCGGGTGAAGCTTTCTTT. Protein sequence: CSVGEGGSGEAFF. The chain combines TRBV29-1 with TRBJ1-1, with a weak D call TRBD1 (6 bases). V lost 4 bases and J lost 7, with 16 bases in between. Germline V lookup: CDR1 SQVTM, CDR2 ANQGSEA. This CDR3 spans 13 amino acids. Full variable domain (outside the CDR3, taken from reference TRBV29-1 and TRBJ1-1): SAVISQKPSRDICQRGTSLTIQCQVDSQVTMMFWYRQQPGQSLTLIATANQGSEATYESGFVIDKFPISRPNLTFSTLTVSNMSPEDSSIYLCSVGEGGSGEAFFGQGTRLTVV.